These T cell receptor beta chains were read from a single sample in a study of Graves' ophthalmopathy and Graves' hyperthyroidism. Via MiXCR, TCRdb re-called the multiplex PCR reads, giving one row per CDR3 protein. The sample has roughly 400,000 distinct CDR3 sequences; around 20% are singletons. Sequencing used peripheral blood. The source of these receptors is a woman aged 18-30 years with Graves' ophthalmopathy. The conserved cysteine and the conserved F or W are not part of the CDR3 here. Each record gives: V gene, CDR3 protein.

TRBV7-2	ASSLAWTSGGPSYEQY
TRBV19	ASSAQGTGTDTQY
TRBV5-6	ASTIPRGQDRTSEAF
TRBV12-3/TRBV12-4	ASSLAGGPREQF
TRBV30	AWSGFGTGSYEQY
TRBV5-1	ASSLSGQSYYEQY
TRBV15	ATSRLGSSPLR
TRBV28	ASSAPRGGGGAEAF
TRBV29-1	SVVSSSGRAIRETQY
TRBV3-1	ASSQGGQGGAQH
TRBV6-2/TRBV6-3	ASDMVGSGASISNQPQH
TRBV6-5	ASRGQEGDSNQPQH
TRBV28	ASRSTMDGSNQPQH
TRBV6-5	ASSYSRFETQY
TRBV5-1	ASSDRVGQGRSYGYT
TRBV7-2	ASSPLYGYT
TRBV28	ASSRMGTDSYEQY
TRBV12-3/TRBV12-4	ASSPSGVLNTEAF
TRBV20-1	SARDPSTLGYEQY
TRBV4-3	ASSQDIRGRHQPQH
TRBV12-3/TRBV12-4	ASSLRGDEQH
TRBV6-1	ASRRAGGPFETQY
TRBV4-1	ASSQDAGFEAF
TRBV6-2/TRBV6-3	ASSPMGWAEAF
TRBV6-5	ASSYEGRDYGYT
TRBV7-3	ASSLNPTGGAGMDYEQY